The rows below give T cell receptor beta chains drawn from one sample of a study of post-analysis software for immune sequencing data. Each CDR3 protein gets one entry after TCRdb re-called the PCR reads with MiXCR. Of about 570,000 distinct CDR3 sequences in the sample, roughly 34% were seen once. What was sequenced was blood. The receptor set was obtained from a girl under 18 with multiple sclerosis. Each CDR3 is given with its conserved first and last residue. The order of the fields is J gene, D gene, clone size, V gene, CDR3 DNA, CDR3 protein. D genes are given only for firm matches. Expanded clones are given a class, and other clones once, few, many or no size at all.

TRBJ1-4 | . | . | TRBV12-3/TRBV12-4 | TGTGCCAGCAGTTTAGGGACCTCCGCAACTAATGAAAAACTGTTTTTT | CASSLGTSATNEKLFF
TRBJ1-3 | . | . | TRBV18 | TGTGCCAGCTCACCCCCAGGGGCGCCTGGAAACACCATATATTTT | CASSPPGAPGNTIYF
TRBJ2-6 | TRBD1 | . | TRBV11-2 | TGTGCCAGCAGCTTAGATGGAACGAGGGACAGGGGCGTCTCTGGGGCCAACGTCCTGACTTTC | CASSLDGTRDRGVSGANVLTF
TRBJ2-7 | . | . | TRBV18 | TGTGCCAGCTCACCACGGACGTCCGGGGGCGGGCTATCCTACGAGCAGTACTTC | CASSPRTSGGGLSYEQYF
TRBJ2-5 | . | few | TRBV7-9 | TGTGCCAGCAGCTTTAGTCTGACTGCCGAGGGGACCCAGTACTTC | CASSFSLTAEGTQYF
TRBJ1-4 | . | few | TRBV11-2 | TGTGCCAGCAGCCGAGATCCGGACATTGGGGAAAAACTGTTTTTT | CASSRDPDIGEKLFF
TRBJ1-2 | TRBD1 | few | TRBV20-1 | TGCAGTGCTGGGACAGAGACTAACTATGGCTACACCTTC | CSAGTETNYGYTF
TRBJ2-5 | . | . | TRBV5-5 | TGTGCCAGCAGCGTTCAGGGGCCCTCCTACAATGAGCAGTACTTC | CASSVQGPSYNEQYF
TRBJ2-7 | TRBD1 | . | TRBV10-2 | TGCGCCAGCAGGGAGGGGACAGGGGTTTACGAGCAGTACTTC | CASREGTGVYEQYF
TRBJ1-1 | . | few | TRBV2 | TGTGCCAGCAGTGTTGTCAGGGGACCCAACACTGAAGCTTTCTTT | CASSVVRGPNTEAFF
TRBJ2-5 | . | many | TRBV5-5 | TGTGCCAGCAGCTTGGGCAGGGGCCCCCAAGAGACCCAGTACTTC | CASSLGRGPQETQYF
TRBJ2-7 | . | once | TRBV5-1 | TGCGCCAGCAGCCCCCAGGACGAGGAGCAGTACTTC | CASSPQDEEQYF
TRBJ1-2 | . | . | TRBV20-1 | TGCAGTGCTAGCCCCCCGACGGAAGCTAACTATGGCTACACCTTC | CSASPPTEANYGYTF
TRBJ2-1 | . | . | TRBV24-1 | TGTGCCACCAGTGAATCCGTCAATGAGCAGTTCTTC | CATSESVNEQFF
TRBJ1-1 | TRBD1 | . | TRBV12-3/TRBV12-4 | TGTGCCAGCAGTCCCCAGGGGGGGAGGTCCACTGAAGCTTTCTTT | CASSPQGGRSTEAFF
TRBJ1-5 | . | many | TRBV20-1 | TGCAGTGCTAGCGGGGGGGGCCTCGATCAGCCCCAGCATTTT | CSASGGGLDQPQHF
TRBJ2-2 | TRBD1 | few | TRBV5-1 | TGCACCAGCCACCCAGGGGGTTTCACGGGGGAGCTGTTTTTT | CTSHPGGFTGELFF
TRBJ2-4 | TRBD1 | . | TRBV20-1 | TGCAGTGCTAGCCCCAGGGGGCTTCAAAACATTCAGTACTTC | CSASPRGLQNIQYF
TRBJ2-3 | TRBD1 | . | TRBV28 | TGTGCCAGCAGTCACCCGGGACAGGCTACAGATACGCAGTATTTT | CASSHPGQATDTQYF
TRBJ1-1 | . | . | TRBV10-1 | TGCGCCAGCAGGACTGGTACAACGAACACTGAAGCTTTCTTT | CASRTGTTNTEAFF
TRBJ1-4 | TRBD1 | . | TRBV6-1 | TGTGCCAGCAGTTGGGCAGGGGGAGGAACTAATGAAAAACTGTTTTTT | CASSWAGGGTNEKLFF
TRBJ2-5 | . | . | TRBV5-1 | TGCGCCAGCAGCTCGGTCTTGGGCCTAGCTGAAGAGACCCAGTACTTC | CASSSVLGLAEETQYF
TRBJ2-3 | . | . | TRBV29-1 | TGCAGCGCACGGGGGTATTCTAGCACAGATACGCAGTATTTT | CSARGYSSTDTQYF
TRBJ1-1 | . | . | TRBV10-3 | TGTGCCATCAGCGGGGGTCCCGGGCCTCTTGAGGCTGAAGCTTTCTTT | CAISGGPGPLEAEAFF
TRBJ2-1 | TRBD2 | few | TRBV7-3 | TGTGCCAGCAGCCAAGGACTAGCCTTGGATGAGCAGTTCTTC | CASSQGLALDEQFF
TRBJ1-4 | . | . | TRBV6-1 | TGTGCCAGCACGGGACGATTGGATGAAAAACTGTTTTTT | CASTGRLDEKLFF
TRBJ1-2 | . | . | TRBV12-3/TRBV12-4 | TGTGCCAGCAGTTTAATAAGGGACCGCTATACTAACTATGGCTACACCTTC | CASSLIRDRYTNYGYTF
TRBJ2-7 | . | few | TRBV20-1 | TGCAGTGCTAGAGACCTTTCAGGGGAAGCCTACGAGCAGTACTTC | CSARDLSGEAYEQYF
TRBJ2-3 | . | few | TRBV12-3/TRBV12-4 | TGTGCCAGCAGCCATCCGTTGGGCACAGATACGCAGTATTTT | CASSHPLGTDTQYF
TRBJ2-7 | . | few | TRBV2 | TGTGCCAGCAAACACGGCGGGGTAAACGAGCAGTACTTC | CASKHGGVNEQYF
TRBJ2-7 | . | many | TRBV2 | TGTGCCAGCAGTTATGATATCTACGAGCAGTACTTC | CASSYDIYEQYF
TRBJ2-7 | . | . | TRBV5-6 | TGTGCCAGCAGCTACCTAGTGGGGGGGCCCTACGAGCAGTACTTC | CASSYLVGGPYEQYF
TRBJ2-7 | TRBD1 | few | TRBV27 | TGTGCCAGCAGCCCACAGGGGGCCTTTTACGAGCAGTACTTC | CASSPQGAFYEQYF
TRBJ2-3 | . | many | TRBV9 | TGTGCCAGCAGCGTCGGACAGACGGATACGCAGTATTTT | CASSVGQTDTQYF
TRBJ2-4 | . | . | TRBV13 | TGTGCCAGCAGCTTCGGGACGGAAAGATCCCAGTACTTC | CASSFGTERSQYF
TRBJ2-5 | . | . | TRBV27 | TGTGCCAGCAAAAGATGGGGGGAGACCCAGTACTTC | CASKRWGETQYF
TRBJ2-3 | TRBD2 | . | TRBV2 | TGTGCCAGCAGTAGGACTAGCGGTCTGGATACGCAGTATTTT | CASSRTSGLDTQYF
TRBJ2-7 | TRBD2 | many | TRBV6-5 | TGTGCCAGCAGTTACGGGACTAGCGGGGGCGCCTTTAGAGCCTACGAGCAGTACTTC | CASSYGTSGGAFRAYEQYF
TRBJ1-1 | . | few | TRBV5-1 | TGCGCCAGCAATACAGCGCCTCCCCACACCGAAGCTTTCTTT | CASNTAPPHTEAFF
TRBJ2-5 | . | few | TRBV7-2 | TGTGCCAGCAGCTTAGATGGCAGGACCCAAGAGACCCAGTACTTC | CASSLDGRTQETQYF
TRBJ2-3 | . | few | TRBV6-5 | TGTGCCAGCAGTTATTCCGTGACTCCCACCACAGATACGCAGTATTTT | CASSYSVTPTTDTQYF
TRBJ1-1 | . | few | TRBV7-9 | TGTGCCAGCAGCCCTCGTGGACAGCCGAACACTGAAGCTTTCTTT | CASSPRGQPNTEAFF
TRBJ2-5 | TRBD1 | few | TRBV13 | TGTGCCAGCAGCCCCATCGGGGGACAGGGGGGAGAGACCCAGTACTTC | CASSPIGGQGGETQYF